The 15 T cell receptor beta chains in this list originate from one sample, sequenced in a study of cytomegalovirus exposure and HLA in healthy donors (dated by TCRdb to about 2017). Library creation used the immunoSEQ multiplex PCR assay. For the multiplex PCR, a mixture combining 60 forward primers for TCR Vbeta segments and 13 reverse primers for TCR Jbeta segments was used. TCRdb's version of the immuneACCESS table is confined to in-frame rearrangements and falls short of the full clone set. An unresolved V gene accounts for under half of the shortfall where checked; the remainder is of unknown origin. For this sample there are around 160,000 clones; about three quarters appear just once. Together, the top ten hold about 2.9% of the sample. The material sequenced was PBMCs. The origin of the receptors is a man between 40 and 49 years old in good health and CMV-seropositive.

The chain couples TRBV10-3 to TRBJ1-5; no clear D gene. CDR1 and CDR2 (germline): ENHRY, SYGVKD. The CDR3 has 13 amino acids. V was shortened by 8 bases and J by 4 bases, with 12 bases between the two germline ends. Here the CDR3 DNA reads TGTGCCATCTGTCCGAACAGAAATCAGCCCCAGCATTTT. Amino acids: CAICPNRNQPQHF.

This clone was counted a few times. V and J are TRBV28 and TRBJ2-7; TRBD2 matches at 8 bases. Germline V gene data show CDR1 as MDHEN and CDR2 as SYDVKM. The CDR3 has 16 residues. After removal of 2 bases from V and 0 bases from J, the junction contained 6 bases not matched to a gene. CDR3 sequence reads: CASSLGVAGNSYEQYF. The CDR3 coding sequence is TGTGCCAGCAGTTTAGGGGTAGCGGGGAACTCCTACGAGCAGTACTTC. Full variable domain (missing parts from reference TRBV28 and TRBJ2-7): DVKVTQSSRYLVKRTGEKVFLECVQDMDHENMFWYRQDPGLGLRLIYFSYDVKMKEKGDIPEGYSVSREKKERFSLILESASTNQTSMYLCASSLGVAGNSYEQYFGPGTRLTVT.

The V call is TRBV5-1, the J call TRBJ1-6; TRBD1 agrees at 7 bases. Germline trimming cut 4 bases from V and 7 bases from J; bases unmatched to any gene: 11. CDR1 is SGHRS and CDR2 is YFSETQ in the germline V gene. This CDR3 has 16 residues. In DNA, the CDR3 is TGCGCCAGCAGCGCCACAGGGACAGTCGAAAATTCACCCCTCCACTTT. This encodes CASSATGTVENSPLHF. Filled out from reference TRBV5-1 and TRBJ1-6, the complete variable domain reads KAGVTQTPRYLIKTRGQQVTLSCSPISGHRSVSWYQQTPGQGLQFLFEYFSETQRNKGNFPGRFSGRQFSNSRSEMNVSTLELGDSALYLCASSATGTVENSPLHFGNGTRLTVT.

V is TRBV28 and J is TRBJ1-6; D is perhaps TRBD1 (6 bases). In germline, CDR1 is MDHEN, CDR2 SYDVKM. Trimming removed 6 bases at V and 10 bases at J, with 10 bases between. The CDR3 spans 12 residues. CDR3 in amino acids: CASSRDTSPLHF. CDR3 nucleotide sequence: TGTGCCAGCAGCCGGGACACATCACCCCTCCACTTT.

The chain's CDR3 is CASSDSRSSSYNEQFF. The CDR3 coding sequence is TGTGCCAGCAGTGACTCTCGGTCGAGCTCCTACAATGAGCAGTTCTTC. V usage is TRBV6-4 and J usage is TRBJ2-1; no firm D call. V lost 0 bases to trimming and J lost 0 bases, with 9 bases between them. Per the germline V gene, CDR1 is MRHNA and CDR2 is SNTAGT. The CDR3 sequence is 16 residues long.

The V call is TRBV4-2, the J call TRBJ2-7; 7 nucleotides match TRBD1. Looked up from germline, CDR1 is LGHNA and CDR2 is YNFKEQ. CDR3 length: 14 amino acids. Trimming removed 1 base from V and 2 bases from J; junction bases left unmatched: 2. DNA of the CDR3: TGTGCCAGCAGCCAAGTGACAGGGCCCTACGAGCAGTACTTC. This codes for CASSQVTGPYEQYF.

This sequence joins TRBV19 and TRBJ2-6; TRBD1 might be the D (6 bases). Germline CDR1 is LNHDA and CDR2 is SQIVND (reference sequence). CDR3 length equals 18 residues. V dropped 4 bases and J dropped 2 bases, with 18 bases sitting between them. CDR3 protein: CASSRKGEPYPGANVLTF. The CDR3 DNA follows: TGTGCCAGTAGTAGGAAGGGGGAACCCTATCCTGGGGCCAACGTCCTGACTTTC.

The V call is TRBV2, the J call TRBJ2-1; 12 bases map to TRBD2. CDR3 length equals 14 residues. CDR1 and CDR2 from the germline V gene are SNHLY and FYNNEI. V was clipped by 7 bases and J by 9 bases; unmatched bases: 7. The CDR3 bases are TGTGCCAGCACCCGGGGACTAGCGGGCCCTGAGCAGTTCTTC. As protein: CASTRGLAGPEQFF.

This chain connects TRBV7-3 to TRBJ1-1; 8 bases are a match to TRBD1. This CDR3 is built from 15 residues. Germline CDR1 SGHTA, CDR2 FQGTGA. Trimming removed 4 bases from V and 1 base from J; junction bases left unmatched: 5. CDR3 DNA sequence: TGTGCCAGCAGCTCGGGACAGGTGGGGAACACTGAAGCTTTCTTT. The encoded protein is CASSSGQVGNTEAFF.

This clone was picked up a small number of times. V gene TRBV5-4 combines with J gene TRBJ2-5, with 9 bases fitting TRBD2. V dropped 4 bases and J dropped 5; count of bases not matched to a gene: 15. Germline CDR1 is SGHNT and CDR2 is YYREEE (reference sequence). The CDR3 has 17 amino acids. CDR3 nucleotides: TGTGCCAGCAGCGATCGGATAGCGGGAGTGGGGTTGGAGACCCAGTACTTC. Its protein is CASSDRIAGVGLETQYF.

This chain connects TRBV5-4 to TRBJ1-2, with D possibly matching TRBD1 (5 bases). The CDR3 has 15 amino acids. Germline V lookup: CDR1 SGHNT, CDR2 YYREEE (reference sequence). Deletions cut 0 bases from V and 0 bases from J, with 9 bases between. The CDR3 region has the DNA TGTGCCAGCAGCTTGGTGACAGCTACTAACTATGGCTACACCTTC. Translation gives CASSLVTATNYGYTF.

This clone appeared a few times. The chain uses TRBV7-6 and TRBJ2-5; D gene unclear. Per germline, CDR1 SGHVS and CDR2 FNYEAQ. The ends were cut back, 1 base at V and 2 bases at J, with 5 bases in the middle. The CDR3 extends over 13 amino acids. The CDR3 here is CASSLGRQETQYF. In nucleotides, the CDR3 is TGTGCCAGCAGCTTAGGGCGGCAAGAGACCCAGTACTTC.

The gene calls are TRBV20-1 and TRBJ2-1; no clear D. V lost 3 bases, J lost 14 bases, and 11 bases lay in between. The germline V gene encodes CDR1 DFQATT and CDR2 SNEGSKA (reference sequence). This CDR3 has 10 amino acids. CDR3 sequence reads: CSASHGLEFF. CDR3 in DNA: TGCAGTGCTAGTCATGGGCTGGAGTTCTTC.

This clone showed up just a few times. The chain couples TRBV5-6 to TRBJ2-7; 9 positions agree with TRBD2. The CDR3 is 14 residues long. Germline V gives CDR1 SGHDT, CDR2 YYEEEE. V lost 6 bases, J lost 3 bases, and 7 bases stayed unmatched. This chain's CDR3 is CASTEKTSGYEQYF. In nucleotides, the CDR3 is TGTGCCAGCACCGAGAAGACTAGCGGCTACGAGCAGTACTTC. The full variable domain, rest sourced from reference TRBV5-6 and TRBJ2-7, is DAGVTQSPTHLIKTRGQQVTLRCSPKSGHDTVSWYQQALGQGPQFIFQYYEEEERQRGNFPDRFSGHQFPNYSSELNVNALLLGDSALYLCASTEKTSGYEQYFGPGTRLTVT.

The chain has TRBV10-2 and TRBJ2-7; D perhaps matches TRBD1 (6 bases). The germline V and J ends were trimmed by 4 bases and 2 bases, with 15 bases remaining between them. Germline CDR1 is WSHSY and CDR2 is SAAADI. This CDR3 region has 15 residues. CDR3 sequence: CASSGSDSSAYEQYF. For the CDR3, the DNA is TGCGCCAGCAGTGGTTCGGACAGCTCGGCCTACGAGCAGTACTTC.